These 22 T cell receptor beta chains came from one sample sequenced in a study of T cell responses to AZD1222 COVID-19 vaccine. Sequenced by immunoSEQ multiplex PCR; TCRdb stores in-frame clones only, minus some. The sample includes around 110,000 clones, more than 85% of them seen just once. The input for sequencing was peripheral blood, taken on day 0 of AZD1222 vaccination. The receptors come from an adult in good health.

This chain connects TRBV14 to TRBJ2-3, with a possible D match to TRBD1 (6 bases). Per germline, CDR1 SGHDN and CDR2 FVKESK. This CDR3 region has 16 residues. V shed 1 base and J shed 0 bases, with 11 bases lying between them. CDR3: CASSQAPRGSTDTQYF. The CDR3 DNA reads TGTGCCAGCAGCCAAGCCCCCAGGGGTAGCACAGATACGCAGTATTTT.

The chain couples TRBV28 to TRBJ2-3; D gene ambiguous. Trimming took off 6 bases at V and 5 bases at J, with 6 bases between the two ends. The germline gives CDR1 MDHEN, CDR2 SYDVKM. The CDR3 length is 11 residues. CDR3 residues: CASSPRDTQYF. CDR3 sequence (DNA): TGTGCCAGCAGCCCCCGAGATACGCAGTATTTT.

CDR3 sequence (DNA): TGTGCCAGCAGCGCCGACGGCCTTAGCAATCAGCCCCAGCATTTT. It translates to CASSADGLSNQPQHF. The chain employs TRBV6-5 and TRBJ1-5; D gene unclear. The germline CDR1 and CDR2 sequences are MNHEY and SVGAGI. V shed 6 bases and J shed 0 bases, with 12 bases lying between them. The CDR3 has 15 residues.

The V call is TRBV27, the J call TRBJ2-7; tentative D call: TRBD2 (6 bases). The V and J ends lost 3 bases and 7 bases respectively, with 16 bases between them. This CDR3 contains 14 residues. Germline assignment: CDR1 MNHEY and CDR2 SMNVEV (reference sequence). The CDR3: CASSFSQGGREQYF. The DNA of the CDR3 is TGTGCCAGCAGTTTCTCGCAGGGAGGTCGAGAGCAGTACTTC.

The chain uses TRBV5-4 and TRBJ2-7, with TRBD2 identical over 11 bases. Germline V CDR1 and CDR2: SGHNT, YYREEE (reference sequence). The CDR3 runs to 18 residues. Losses at the gene ends were 0 bases for V and 2 bases for J; bases not matched to a gene: 10. CDR3 DNA sequence: TGTGCCAGCAGCTTGGCCGTTCGGACTAGCGGGCCACCCTACGAGCAGTACTTC. The encoded protein is CASSLAVRTSGPPYEQYF.

The chain carries TRBV19 and TRBJ2-7, with TRBD1 as a possible D gene (6 bases). This CDR3 is built from 13 residues. Germline V gene data show CDR1 as LNHDA and CDR2 as SQIVND (reference sequence). V shed 6 bases and J shed 2 bases, with 11 bases lying between them. CDR3 nucleotide sequence: TGTGCCAGTAGACGGACAGATACCTACGAGCAGTACTTC. Amino acids: CASRRTDTYEQYF.

This chain uses TRBV30 with TRBJ2-1; 8 nucleotides align to TRBD2. CDR1 GTSNPN and CDR2 SVGIG come from the germline V gene (reference sequence). The CDR3 has 15 amino acids. J gave up 4 bases and V 3 bases, and 8 bases lay outside the gene matches. The CDR3 DNA follows: TGTGCCTGGAGCCTAGCGGGCTATACATACAATGAGCAGTTCTTC. The encoded protein is CAWSLAGYTYNEQFF. Full variable domain (remainder filled in from reference TRBV30 and TRBJ2-1): SQTIHQWPATLVQPVGSPLSLECTVEGTSNPNLYWYRQAAGRGLQLLFYSVGIGQISSEVPQNLSASRPQDRQFILSSKKLLLSDSGFYLCAWSLAGYTYNEQFFGPGTRLTVL.

V is TRBV18 and J is TRBJ2-7; D uncertain. The CDR3 sequence is 15 residues long. The germline CDR1 and CDR2 sequences are KGHSH and LQKENI. V was trimmed by 3 bases and J by 2 bases, leaving 14 bases between them. CDR3 residues: CASSPRRPPPYEQYF. DNA for the CDR3: TGTGCCAGCTCACCCCGCCGGCCCCCCCCCTACGAGCAGTACTTC.

The chain couples TRBV10-3 to TRBJ2-3, with D uncertain. In germline, CDR1 is ENHRY, CDR2 SYGVKD. Trimming pared 3 bases from V and 3 bases from J, leaving 13 bases between. This CDR3 has 15 amino acids. Here the CDR3 reads CAISDGSPRTDTQYF. The CDR3 DNA follows: TGTGCCATCAGTGACGGCTCCCCTCGAACAGATACGCAGTATTTT.

CDR3 amino acids: CASSLYQGQGTDTQYF. The CDR3 DNA reads TGTGCCAGCAGCTTGTATCAGGGACAGGGCACAGATACGCAGTATTTT. V gene TRBV5-8 combines with J gene TRBJ2-3, with TRBD1 matching over 8 bases. The CDR3 length is 16 residues. Germline V CDR1 and CDR2: SGHTS, YDEGEE. Trimming took 1 base from V and 1 from J; bases not matched to a gene: 5.

This chain joins TRBV2 and TRBJ1-2; 9 bases are shared with TRBD1. The V gene end was trimmed by 5 bases and the J gene end by 8 bases; junction bases not matched to a gene: 12. The germline V gene has CDR1 SNHLY and CDR2 FYNNEI. This CDR3 region has 15 residues. The chain's CDR3 is CASSLPGTGYHGYTF. CDR3 nucleotides: TGTGCCAGCAGTCTACCCGGGACAGGGTATCACGGCTACACCTTC. The full variable domain, completed using reference TRBV2 and TRBJ1-2, is EPEVTQTPSHQVTQMGQEVILRCVPISNHLYFYWYRQILGQKVEFLVSFYNNEISEKSEIFDDQFSVERPDGSNFTLKIRSTKLEDSAMYFCASSLPGTGYHGYTFGSGTRLTVV.

The chain couples TRBV13 to TRBJ1-5; D is uncertain. Germline V lookup: CDR1 PRHDT, CDR2 FYEKMQ (reference sequence). The V end was cut by 3 bases, the J end by 4 bases, with 7 bases between. There are 13 residues in the CDR3. CDR3 in amino acids: CASSFGKNQPQHF. CDR3 in DNA: TGTGCCAGCAGCTTTGGGAAAAATCAGCCCCAGCATTTT.

The gene calls are TRBV4-1 and TRBJ1-1; the D is unclear. The CDR3 contains 16 residues. V was trimmed by 1 base and J by 3 bases, leaving 15 bases between them. CDR1 and CDR2 from the germline V gene are MGHRA and YSYEKL. The DNA of the CDR3 is TGCGCCAGCAGCCAAGTTTACCCCGGGGAAGACACTGAAGCTTTCTTT. Translation: CASSQVYPGEDTEAFF.

The chain combines TRBV19 with TRBJ2-2; D remains unclear. The CDR3 has 15 amino acids. The germline V gene encodes CDR1 LNHDA and CDR2 SQIVND (reference sequence). V lost 6 bases and J lost 0, with 11 bases in between. The DNA of the CDR3 is TGTGCCAGTAGGGCGAAACAGACGAACACCGGGGAGCTGTTTTTT. Translating it yields CASRAKQTNTGELFF.

The chain is built from TRBV12-1 and TRBJ2-2; TRBD1 was called by the table and not checked on the DNA. TRBV12-1 is a pseudogene segment. This CDR3 comprises 16 residues. As DNA, the CDR3 is TGTGCCAGCCGGTTGGGGGACAGGGAGAGCACCGGGGAGCTGTTTTTT. Residues: CASRLGDRESTGELFF.

The V call is TRBV20-1, the J call TRBJ2-4, with D hard to call. The CDR3 is 13 residues long. Germline CDR1 is DFQATT and CDR2 is SNEGSKA (reference sequence). V lost 3 bases and J 0 bases, leaving 6 bases between the germline ends. The CDR3 sequence: CSASFLAKNIQYF. DNA for the CDR3: TGCAGTGCTAGTTTTTTAGCCAAAAACATTCAGTACTTC.

The chain carries TRBV14 and TRBJ1-2; 8 bases align to TRBD1. Germline CDR1 reads SGHDN; CDR2 reads FVKESK. With V trimmed by 5 bases and J by 5 bases, 4 bases remained unmatched. This CDR3 spans 13 amino acids. CDR3 DNA: TGTGCCAGCAGCGGCCGGACAGGGTATGGCTACACCTTC. Its translation is CASSGRTGYGYTF.

The V gene is TRBV27, the J gene TRBJ1-2, with a possible D match to TRBD1 (5 bases). Looked up from germline, CDR1 is MNHEY and CDR2 is SMNVEV (reference sequence). The CDR3 extends over 17 amino acids. Trimming removed 6 bases at V and 2 bases at J, with 22 bases between. CDR3 nucleotides: TGTGCCAGCAGACAAATAGGGGACCGGGCGGGGAACTATGGCTACACCTTC. Its translation is CASRQIGDRAGNYGYTF.

The chain has TRBV6-4 and TRBJ2-1, with 9 bases that match TRBD2. V shed 3 bases and J 3 bases; nucleotides not matched to a gene: 3. The germline CDR1 and CDR2 sequences are MRHNA and SNTAGT. The CDR3 is made up of 15 amino acids. CDR3 bases: TGTGCCAGCAGTGAAGTTAGCGGGAGCTACAATGAGCAGTTCTTC. It is translated as CASSEVSGSYNEQFF.

J is TRBJ2-1 and V is TRBV27; D tentatively fits TRBD1 or TRBD2 (6 bases each). V shed 6 bases and J shed 8 bases, with 11 bases lying between them. Germline lookup yields CDR1 MNHEY and CDR2 SMNVEV (reference sequence). CDR3 length equals 12 residues. CDR3 sequence: CASSLGGHEQFF. The DNA of the CDR3 is TGTGCCAGCAGCCTTGGGGGGCATGAGCAGTTCTTC.

The chain joins TRBV2 to TRBJ1-1; D is uncertain. The V end lost 6 bases, the J end lost 5 bases, and 10 bases lay between the germline ends. Looked up from germline, CDR1 is SNHLY and CDR2 is FYNNEI. This CDR3 is built from 12 residues. The CDR3 sequence: CASSEAGTEAFF. The CDR3 DNA reads as TGTGCCAGCAGCGAGGCGGGGACTGAAGCTTTCTTT.

This chain connects TRBV14 to TRBJ2-1; the D gene is possibly TRBD1 (6 bases). V was shortened by 0 bases and J by 4 bases, with 16 bases between the two germline ends. The CDR3 is 17 residues long. In germline, CDR1 is SGHDN, CDR2 FVKESK. The CDR3 DNA reads TGTGCCAGCAGCCAAGATGGCTGGACAGAACTATACAATGAGCAGTTCTTC. This codes for CASSQDGWTELYNEQFF.